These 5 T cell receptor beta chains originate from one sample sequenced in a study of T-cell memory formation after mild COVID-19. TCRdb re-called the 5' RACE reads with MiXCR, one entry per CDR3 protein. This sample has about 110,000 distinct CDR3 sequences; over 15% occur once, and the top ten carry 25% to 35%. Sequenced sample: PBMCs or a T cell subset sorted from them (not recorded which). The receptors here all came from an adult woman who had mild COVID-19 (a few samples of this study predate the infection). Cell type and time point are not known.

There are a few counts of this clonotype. The CDR3 spells CASTRDPGLASYEQYF. DNA for the CDR3: TGTGCCAGCACCCGGGACCCGGGGCTAGCGAGCTACGAGCAGTACTTC. The V gene is TRBV3-1, the J gene TRBJ2-7; possible D gene TRBD2, 6 bases. Per the germline V gene, CDR1 is LGHDT and CDR2 is YNNKEL (reference sequence). The CDR3 is 16 residues long. The germline V and J ends were trimmed by 7 bases and 3 bases, with 22 bases remaining between them.

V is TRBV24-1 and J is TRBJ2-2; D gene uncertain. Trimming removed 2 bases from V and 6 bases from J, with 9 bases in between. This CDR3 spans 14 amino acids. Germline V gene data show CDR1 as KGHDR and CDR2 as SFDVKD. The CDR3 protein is CATSDYPDAGELFF. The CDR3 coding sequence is TGTGCCACCAGTGATTACCCTGACGCCGGGGAGCTGTTTTTT.

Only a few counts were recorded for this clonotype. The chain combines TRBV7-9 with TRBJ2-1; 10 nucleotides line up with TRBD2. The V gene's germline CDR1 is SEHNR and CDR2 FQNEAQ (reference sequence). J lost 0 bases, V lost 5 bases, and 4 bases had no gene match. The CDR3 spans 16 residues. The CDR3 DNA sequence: TGTGCCAGCAGCCGTAGCGGGAGGAGCTCCTACAATGAGCAGTTCTTC. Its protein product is CASSRSGRSSYNEQFF.

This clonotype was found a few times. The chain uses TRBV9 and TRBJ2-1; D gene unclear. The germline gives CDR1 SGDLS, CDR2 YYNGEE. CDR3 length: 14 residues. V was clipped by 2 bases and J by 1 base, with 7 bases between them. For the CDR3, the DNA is TGTGCCAGCAGCGTTTCCGATTCCTACAATGAGCAGTTCTTC. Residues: CASSVSDSYNEQFF.

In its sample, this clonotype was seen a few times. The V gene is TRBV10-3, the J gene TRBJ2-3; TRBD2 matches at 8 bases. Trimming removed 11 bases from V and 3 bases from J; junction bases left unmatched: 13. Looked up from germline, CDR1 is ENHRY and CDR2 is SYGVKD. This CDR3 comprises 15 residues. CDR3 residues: CASAQSGGRTDTQYF. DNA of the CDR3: TGTGCCTCAGCCCAGAGCGGGGGACGGACAGATACGCAGTATTTT.